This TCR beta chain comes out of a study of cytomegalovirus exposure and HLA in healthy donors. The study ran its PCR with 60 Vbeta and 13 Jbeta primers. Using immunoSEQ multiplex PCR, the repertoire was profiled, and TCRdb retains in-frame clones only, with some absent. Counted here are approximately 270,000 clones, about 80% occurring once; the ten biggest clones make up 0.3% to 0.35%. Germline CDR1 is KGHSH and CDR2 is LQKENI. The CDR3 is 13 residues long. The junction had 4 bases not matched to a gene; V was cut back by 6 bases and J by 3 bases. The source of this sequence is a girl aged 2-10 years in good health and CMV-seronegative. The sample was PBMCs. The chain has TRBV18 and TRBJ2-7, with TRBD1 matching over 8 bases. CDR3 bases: TGTGCCAGCTCCGACAGGGGAGGCTACGAGCAGTACTTC. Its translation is CASSDRGGYEQYF.